One and the same sample provided the 25 T cell receptor beta chains below, sequenced in a study of T cell repertoires in cytomegalovirus infection. These receptors have no known antigen. MiXCR, applied by TCRdb to the reads, yields one record per CDR3 protein. The table has roughly 990,000 distinct CDR3 sequences, roughly a third seen once. The sample in question was cultured CD8+ T cells from PBMCs, obtained from culture after CMV antigen stimulation. These receptors originate from a human donor in good health (CMV status not recorded). Some clones in this sample may be carry-over from other donors' samples.

The rearrangement uses TRBV27 and TRBJ1-5; 7 bases are a match to TRBD1. V was pared by 3 bases and J by 5 bases, with 10 bases of the junction left unmatched. Germline lookup yields CDR1 MNHEY and CDR2 SMNVEV (reference sequence). The length of the CDR3 is 16 residues. The CDR3 reads CASSLRGRGSDQPQHF. The DNA of the CDR3 is TGTGCCAGCAGTTTGAGGGGGCGCGGCTCTGATCAGCCCCAGCATTTT.

A word on this clonotype: Relative to the germline gene, one junction end is altered; a read error may explain this. This chain links TRBV2 with TRBJ2-2; D might be TRBD1 (5 bases). This CDR3 region has 14 residues. Germline-derived CDR1 and CDR2 are SNHLY and FYNNEI. CDR3 sequence: CTSSADTNTGELFF. Written as DNA, the CDR3 is TGTACCAGCAGTGCGGACACCAACACCGGGGAGCTGTTTTTT.

This clonotype was picked up a small number of times. The rearrangement links TRBV20-1 to TRBJ1-2; D ambiguous. The V gene lost 3 bases and the J gene lost 4 bases, with 12 bases spanning the gap. The CDR3 is made up of 13 amino acids. Germline V lookup: CDR1 DFQATT, CDR2 SNEGSKA (reference sequence). Written as DNA, the CDR3 is TGCAGTGCTAGTTTGGGAGGCGGCTATGGCTACACCTTC. Translating it yields CSASLGGGYGYTF.

This clonotype was found a few times. The genes are TRBV28 and TRBJ1-1, with D unclear. Trimming left V 6 bases short and J 2 bases short, with 7 bases between. The CDR3 has 12 residues. Germline V gene data show CDR1 as MDHEN and CDR2 as SYDVKM. The CDR3: CASRPDNTEAFF. The DNA of the CDR3 is TGTGCCAGCAGACCCGATAACACTGAAGCTTTCTTT. The variable domain in full, with the rest retrieved from reference TRBV28 and TRBJ1-1, is DVKVTQSSRYLVKRTGEKVFLECVQDMDHENMFWYRQDPGLGLRLIYFSYDVKMKEKGDIPEGYSVSREKKERFSLILESASTNQTSMYLCASRPDNTEAFFGQGTRLTVV.

In this sample, this clonotype turned up a few times. The V call is TRBV27, the J call TRBJ1-1; TRBD1 might be the D (5 bases). With 8 bases removed from V and 4 bases from J, the gap between germline ends came to 23 bases. The CDR3 spans 16 residues. Per the germline V gene, CDR1 is MNHEY and CDR2 is SMNVEV (reference sequence). The CDR3, as DNA: TGTGCCAGCCTTAGTCTTGGCCCGGGTGGGGGCACTGAAGCTTTCTTT. This sequence encodes CASLSLGPGGGTEAFF.

This clonotype was detected a few times. V is TRBV15 and J is TRBJ1-1; weak D call: TRBD1 (5 bases). V dropped 0 bases and J dropped 1 base, with 9 bases sitting between them. The CDR3 has 15 residues. CDR1 is LNHNV, CDR2 YYDKDF, per germline (reference sequence). This chain's CDR3 is CATSRDLDKNTEAFF. The CDR3 nucleotides are TGTGCCACCAGCAGAGATCTGGACAAGAACACTGAAGCTTTCTTT.

This chain connects TRBV27 to TRBJ1-4, with a possible D match to TRBD1 (5 bases). V was clipped by 6 bases and J by 10 bases, with 15 bases between them. This CDR3 spans 13 amino acids. Germline CDR1 and CDR2: MNHEY and SMNVEV (reference sequence). For the CDR3, the DNA is TGTGCCAGCAGCCCCGTGGGGGACGGAAAACTGTTTTTT. It encodes CASSPVGDGKLFF.

This clonotype was picked up a small number of times. CDR3 residues: CASSQERPSETHNEQFF. The DNA for the CDR3 is TGCGCCAGCAGCCAAGAGCGCCCTAGCGAGACACACAATGAGCAGTTCTTC. This chain uses TRBV4-3 with TRBJ2-1, with a possible D match to TRBD2 (6 bases). The CDR3 runs 17 residues. Trimming removed 0 bases from V and 5 bases from J, with 17 bases in between. Germline V gives CDR1 LGHNA, CDR2 YSLEER.

V gene TRBV6-5 combines with J gene TRBJ2-3; tentatively, D is TRBD2 (6 bases). The CDR3 runs 15 residues. V shed 2 bases and J shed 1 base, with 10 bases lying between them. Germline lookup yields CDR1 MNHEY and CDR2 SVGAGI. CDR3: CASSYMSGGTDTQYF. The CDR3 coding sequence is TGTGCCAGCAGTTACATGTCGGGGGGCACAGATACGCAGTATTTT.

The J gene is TRBJ2-1, the V gene TRBV9; 7 bases line up with TRBD1. This CDR3 region has 15 residues. Germline CDR1 is SGDLS and CDR2 is YYNGEE. Losses at the gene ends were 3 bases for V and 2 bases for J; bases not matched to a gene: 5. The CDR3 DNA is TGTGCCAGCAGCGACAGGGGCGACGCCTACAATGAGCAGTTCTTC. It is translated as CASSDRGDAYNEQFF.

This chain connects TRBV27 to TRBJ1-6, with TRBD1 matching 8 bases. CDR3 length: 15 residues. The ends lost 5 bases at V and 9 bases at J; junction bases unmatched: 9. The V gene's germline CDR1 is MNHEY and CDR2 SMNVEV (reference sequence). As DNA, the CDR3 is TGTGCCAGCAGTATTCGGACAGGGAAGGCTTCACCCCTCCACTTT. Residues: CASSIRTGKASPLHF.

This clonotype was counted between two and nine times. The chain carries TRBV29-1 and TRBJ1-1; D is unresolved. The V gene lost 7 bases and the J gene lost 2 bases, with 11 bases spanning the gap. This CDR3 contains 12 residues. Germline V gene sequence: CDR1 SQVTM, CDR2 ANQGSEA. The CDR3 here is CSAGPPNTEAFF. In DNA, the CDR3 is TGCAGCGCCGGCCCACCCAACACTGAAGCTTTCTTT.

The CDR3 sequence is CASSSTAERDGYTF. In nucleotides, the CDR3 is TGTGCCAGCAGTTCGACAGCGGAAAGGGATGGCTACACCTTC. This chain uses TRBV2 with TRBJ1-2; perhaps TRBD1 as D (5 bases). This CDR3 is 14 amino acids long. CDR1 SNHLY and CDR2 FYNNEI come from the germline V gene. Trimming removed 5 bases at V and 6 bases at J, with 16 bases between.

The chain uses TRBV5-1 and TRBJ2-5, with 14 bases that match TRBD2. This CDR3 has 17 residues. From germline, CDR1 is SGHRS and CDR2 YFSETQ. Trimming cost V 4 bases and J 1 base; bases outside gene matches: 6. The CDR3 here is CASSGRTSGRSQETQYF. The CDR3 DNA sequence: TGCGCCAGCAGCGGAAGGACTAGCGGGAGGAGCCAAGAGACCCAGTACTTC.

This clonotype was counted at least ten times. J is TRBJ2-1 and V is TRBV7-6; 7 bases agree with TRBD2. Germline assignment: CDR1 SGHVS and CDR2 FNYEAQ. The length of the CDR3 is 17 residues. J was trimmed by 3 bases and V by 0 bases; bases with no gene match: 8. CDR3 coding DNA: TGTGCCAGCAGCTTAGCCCTAAGCGGGGCCCTCTACAATGAGCAGTTCTTC. It yields the protein CASSLALSGALYNEQFF.

This clonotype showed up just once. The rearrangement joins TRBV29-1 to TRBJ2-4; TRBD1 matches 12 bases. This CDR3 comprises 15 residues. Germline V lookup: CDR1 SQVTM, CDR2 ANQGSEA. J was trimmed by 9 bases and V by 6 bases; bases with no gene match: 12. The DNA of the CDR3 is TGCAGCGTCGACTTGGGACAGGGGGCGATGGGCATTCAGTACTTC. Protein product: CSVDLGQGAMGIQYF.

V usage is TRBV9 and J usage is TRBJ1-2, with D possibly matching TRBD1 (5 bases). Germline-derived CDR1 and CDR2 are SGDLS and YYNGEE. Trimming took 3 bases from V and 5 from J, leaving 8 bases between them. The CDR3 is made up of 12 amino acids. The CDR3 DNA follows: TGTGCCAGCAGCGCGAGGGGTTATGGCTACACCTTC. The encoded protein is CASSARGYGYTF. Based on the CDR3 plus reference TRBV9 and TRBJ1-2, the full variable domain is DSGVTQTPKHLITATGQRVTLRCSPRSGDLSVYWYQQSLDQGLQFLIQYYNGEERAKGNILERFSAQQFPDLHSELNLSSLELGDSALYFCASSARGYGYTFGSGTRLTVV.

The genes are TRBV7-9 and TRBJ1-4; 7 positions match TRBD1. The J segment lost 7 bases and the V segment lost 6 bases, leaving 8 bases of the junction unmatched. CDR1 and CDR2 (germline): SEHNR, FQNEAQ (reference sequence). The CDR3 contains 14 residues. CDR3 loop: CASSPDREREKLFF. In nucleotides, the CDR3 is TGTGCCAGCAGTCCCGACAGGGAACGTGAAAAACTGTTTTTT.

On this clonotype itself: Since a much larger clone is just one base distant, this may be a read error. The V and J genes are TRBV6-8 and TRBJ2-7; D possibly matches TRBD1 or TRBD2 (5 bases each). V lost 2 bases to trimming and J lost 2 bases, with 10 bases between them. Per the germline V gene, CDR1 is MNHGY and CDR2 is SAAAGT. This CDR3 comprises 14 residues. The CDR3 loop is CASSYGTVAYEQYF. CDR3 DNA sequence: TGTGCCAGCAGTTACGGGACGGTCGCCTACGAGCAGTACTTC.

The chain joins TRBV16 to TRBJ1-5; D may be TRBD1 (5 bases). V was pared by 4 bases and J by 9 bases, with 16 bases between. CDR1 and CDR2 (germline): KGHSY, FQNENV. The CDR3 has 14 residues. The CDR3 region has the DNA TGTGCCAGCAGCCCCGCGGGACTTCATAGGCCCCAGCATTTT. It codes for CASSPAGLHRPQHF.

The rearrangement joins TRBV12-3 or TRBV12-4 to TRBJ1-1, with TRBD1 identical over 7 bases. V lost 6 bases to trimming and J lost 4 bases; unmatched junction nucleotides: 11. The CDR3 runs to 15 residues. CDR3 loop: CASREGASKFTEAFF. CDR3 bases: TGTGCCAGCAGGGAGGGGGCGTCGAAGTTCACTGAAGCTTTCTTT.

The chain uses TRBV6-5 and TRBJ1-2, with 9 bases identical to TRBD1. Germline assignment: CDR1 MNHEY and CDR2 SVGAGI. V lost 7 bases, J lost 8 bases, and 5 bases stayed unmatched. The CDR3 is 12 amino acids. The DNA of the CDR3 is TGTGCCAGCACCACAGGGGGCTGGGGCTACACCTTC. Its protein product is CASTTGGWGYTF.

Details on this clonotype: An end of the junction does not agree with germline; a read error may underlie this. This rearrangement joins TRBV12-3 or TRBV12-4 to TRBJ1-5; TRBD1 agrees at 10 bases. The CDR3 is 14 residues long. The CDR3 coding sequence is TGTGCCAGCAGGTTAGGACAGGGGGGCCAGCCCCAGCATTTT. Translation: CASRLGQGGQPQHF.

The chain carries TRBV19 and TRBJ2-2, with D unresolved. This CDR3 has 15 residues. The germline V and J ends were trimmed by 3 bases and 6 bases, with 14 bases remaining between them. Germline loops: CDR1 LNHDA, CDR2 SQIVND (reference sequence). In DNA form, the CDR3 reads TGTGCCAGTAGTATGCACCGGGCTGCCGCCGGGGAGCTGTTTTTT. Protein sequence: CASSMHRAAAGELFF.

V usage is TRBV4-2 and J usage is TRBJ2-1; D is perhaps TRBD2 (7 bases). Germline V gives CDR1 LGHNA, CDR2 YNFKEQ. Trimming cost V 0 bases and J 9 bases, with 30 bases left between them. This CDR3 comprises 20 residues. This CDR3 reads CASSQEDYQFTGGPRAEQFF. The DNA of the CDR3 is TGTGCCAGCAGCCAAGAAGATTACCAGTTTACCGGGGGGCCCCGGGCTGAGCAGTTCTTC.